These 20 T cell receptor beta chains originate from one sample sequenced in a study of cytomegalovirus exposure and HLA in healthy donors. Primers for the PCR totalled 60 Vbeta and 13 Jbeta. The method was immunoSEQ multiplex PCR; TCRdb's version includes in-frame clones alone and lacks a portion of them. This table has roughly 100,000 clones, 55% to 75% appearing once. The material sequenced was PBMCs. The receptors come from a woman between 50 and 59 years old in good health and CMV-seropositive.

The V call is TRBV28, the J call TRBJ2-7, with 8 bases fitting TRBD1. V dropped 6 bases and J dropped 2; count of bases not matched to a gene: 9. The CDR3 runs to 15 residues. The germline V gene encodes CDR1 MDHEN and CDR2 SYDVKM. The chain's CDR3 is CASREQGVRTYEQYF. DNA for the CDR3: TGTGCCAGCAGAGAACAGGGGGTTCGAACCTACGAGCAGTACTTC.

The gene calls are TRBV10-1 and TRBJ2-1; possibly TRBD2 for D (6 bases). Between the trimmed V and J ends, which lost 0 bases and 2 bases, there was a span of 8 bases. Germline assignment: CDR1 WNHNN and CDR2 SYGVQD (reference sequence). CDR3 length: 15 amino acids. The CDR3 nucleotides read TGCGCCAGCAGTGAGTCGGGCGGGACCTACAATGAGCAGTTCTTC. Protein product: CASSESGGTYNEQFF.

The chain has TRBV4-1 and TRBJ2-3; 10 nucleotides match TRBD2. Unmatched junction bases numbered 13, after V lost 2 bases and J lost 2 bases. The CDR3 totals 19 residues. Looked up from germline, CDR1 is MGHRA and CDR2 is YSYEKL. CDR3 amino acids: CASSQYSLAGAGSTDTQYF. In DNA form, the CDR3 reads TGCGCCAGCAGCCAATATTCCCTAGCGGGAGCTGGTTCCACAGATACGCAGTATTTT.

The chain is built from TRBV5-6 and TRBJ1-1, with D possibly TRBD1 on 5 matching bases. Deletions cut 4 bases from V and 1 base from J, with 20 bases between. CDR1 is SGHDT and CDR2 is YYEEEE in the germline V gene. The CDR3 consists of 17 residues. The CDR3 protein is CASSRIPFDRTNTEAFF. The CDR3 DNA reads TGTGCCAGCAGCCGAATACCTTTTGACAGAACGAACACTGAAGCTTTCTTT.

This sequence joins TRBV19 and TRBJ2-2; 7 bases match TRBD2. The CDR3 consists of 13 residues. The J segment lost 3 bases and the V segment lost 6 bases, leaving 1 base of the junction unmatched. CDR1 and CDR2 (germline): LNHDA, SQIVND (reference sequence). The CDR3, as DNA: TGTGCCAGTAGGGGGGGGGACACCGGGGAGCTGTTTTTT. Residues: CASRGGDTGELFF.

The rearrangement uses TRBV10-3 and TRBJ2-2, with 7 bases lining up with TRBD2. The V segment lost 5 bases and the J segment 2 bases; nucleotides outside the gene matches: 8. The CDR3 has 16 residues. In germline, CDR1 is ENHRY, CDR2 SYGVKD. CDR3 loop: CAISPVGGSNTGELFF. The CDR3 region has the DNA TGTGCCATCAGTCCTGTGGGCGGGAGCAACACCGGGGAGCTGTTTTTT.

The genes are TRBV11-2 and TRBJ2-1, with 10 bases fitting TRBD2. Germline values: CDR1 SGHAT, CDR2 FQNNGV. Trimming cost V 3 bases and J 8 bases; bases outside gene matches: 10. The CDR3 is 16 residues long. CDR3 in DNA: TGTGCCAGCAGCTTGGCCAGCGGGAGGGCCAGGGATGAGCAGTTCTTC. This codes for CASSLASGRARDEQFF.

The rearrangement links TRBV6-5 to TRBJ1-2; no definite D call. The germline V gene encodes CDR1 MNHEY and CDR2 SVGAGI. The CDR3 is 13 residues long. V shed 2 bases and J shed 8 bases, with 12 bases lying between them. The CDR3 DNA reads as TGTGCCAGCAGTTACCGGAGGGAACAAGGCTACACCTTC. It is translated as CASSYRREQGYTF.

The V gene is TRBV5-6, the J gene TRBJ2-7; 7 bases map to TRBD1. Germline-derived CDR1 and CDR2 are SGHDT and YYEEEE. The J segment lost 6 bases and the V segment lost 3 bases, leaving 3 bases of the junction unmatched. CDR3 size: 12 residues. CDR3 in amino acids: CASSWGQSEQYF. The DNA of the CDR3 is TGTGCCAGCAGCTGGGGACAGAGCGAGCAGTACTTC. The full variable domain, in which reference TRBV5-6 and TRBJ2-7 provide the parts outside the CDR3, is DAGVTQSPTHLIKTRGQQVTLRCSPKSGHDTVSWYQQALGQGPQFIFQYYEEEERQRGNFPDRFSGHQFPNYSSELNVNALLLGDSALYLCASSWGQSEQYFGPGTRLTVT.

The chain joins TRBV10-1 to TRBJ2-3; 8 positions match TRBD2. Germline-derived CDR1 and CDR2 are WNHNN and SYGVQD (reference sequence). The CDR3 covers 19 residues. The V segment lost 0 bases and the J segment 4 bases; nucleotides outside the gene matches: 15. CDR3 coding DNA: TGCGCCAGCAGTGAGTCCGGAGCGGGAGTAATCTCAGGGGCAGATACGCAGTATTTT. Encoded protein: CASSESGAGVISGADTQYF.

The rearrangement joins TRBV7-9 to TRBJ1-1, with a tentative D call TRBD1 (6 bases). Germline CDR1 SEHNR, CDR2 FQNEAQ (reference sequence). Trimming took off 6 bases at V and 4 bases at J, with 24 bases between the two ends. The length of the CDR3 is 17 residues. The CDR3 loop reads CASRPPGAAPVATEAFF. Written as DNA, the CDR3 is TGTGCCAGCAGGCCCCCAGGGGCCGCACCGGTGGCCACTGAAGCTTTCTTT.

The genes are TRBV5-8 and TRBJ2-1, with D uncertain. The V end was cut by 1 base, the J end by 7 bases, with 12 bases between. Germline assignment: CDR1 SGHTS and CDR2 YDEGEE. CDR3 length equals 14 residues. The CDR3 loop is CASSLLVGLNEQFF. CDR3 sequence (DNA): TGTGCCAGCAGCTTGTTGGTGGGCTTGAATGAGCAGTTCTTC.

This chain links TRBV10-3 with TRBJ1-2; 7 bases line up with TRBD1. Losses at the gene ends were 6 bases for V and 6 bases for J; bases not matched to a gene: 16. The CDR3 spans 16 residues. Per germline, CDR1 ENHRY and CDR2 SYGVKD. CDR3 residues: CAIRGRYGGTDNGYTF. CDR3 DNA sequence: TGTGCCATCAGGGGCAGATATGGGGGGACAGATAATGGCTACACCTTC.

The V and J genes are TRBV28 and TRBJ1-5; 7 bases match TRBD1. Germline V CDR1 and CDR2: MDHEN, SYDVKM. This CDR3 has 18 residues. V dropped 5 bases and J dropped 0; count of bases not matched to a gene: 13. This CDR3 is CASSKTRTGSYSNQPQHF. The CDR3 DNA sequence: TGTGCCAGCAGTAAGACACGGACAGGATCTTATAGCAATCAGCCCCAGCATTTT.

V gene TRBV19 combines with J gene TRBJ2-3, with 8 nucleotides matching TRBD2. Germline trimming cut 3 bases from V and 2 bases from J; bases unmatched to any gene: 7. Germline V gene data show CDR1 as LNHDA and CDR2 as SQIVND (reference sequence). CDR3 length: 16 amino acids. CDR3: CASSIGFSGDTDTQYF. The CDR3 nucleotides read TGTGCCAGTAGTATTGGGTTTAGCGGGGACACAGATACGCAGTATTTT. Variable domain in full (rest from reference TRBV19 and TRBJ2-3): DGGITQSPKYLFRKEGQNVTLSCEQNLNHDAMYWYRQDPGQGLRLIYYSQIVNDFQKGDIAEGYSVSREKKESFPLTVTSAQKNPTAFYLCASSIGFSGDTDTQYFGPGTRLTVL.

The CDR3 region is CATSLEMGLSDTQYF. The CDR3 bases are TGTGCCACCAGCCTTGAGATGGGGCTTTCAGATACGCAGTATTTT. The chain combines TRBV15 with TRBJ2-3; TRBD1 is a possible D gene (5 bases). This CDR3 has 15 residues. Germline loops: CDR1 LNHNV, CDR2 YYDKDF (reference sequence). Trimming stripped 5 bases from V and 4 bases from J, with 16 bases between. Looking up the rest from reference TRBV15 and TRBJ2-3 gives the full variable domain: DAMVIQNPRYQVTQFGKPVTLSCSQTLNHNVMYWYQQKSSQAPKLLFHYYDKDFNNEADTPDNFQSRRPNTSFCFLDIRSPGLGDTAMYLCATSLEMGLSDTQYFGPGTRLTVL.

CDR3 bases: TGTGCCAGCAGTTATCAGGAATCCTACGAGCAGTACTTC. Protein sequence: CASSYQESYEQYF. The rearrangement uses TRBV6-6 and TRBJ2-7, with D unresolved. The germline V gene has CDR1 MNHNY and CDR2 SVGAGI (reference sequence). The CDR3 totals 13 residues. Trimming removed 3 bases from V and 1 base from J, with 7 bases in between.

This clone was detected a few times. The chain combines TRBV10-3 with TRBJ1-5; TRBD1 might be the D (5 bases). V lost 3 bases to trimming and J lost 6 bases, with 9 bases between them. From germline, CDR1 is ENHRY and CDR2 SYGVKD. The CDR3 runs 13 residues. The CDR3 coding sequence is TGTGCCATCAGTGATTCCGACAGTCAGCCCCAGCATTTT. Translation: CAISDSDSQPQHF.

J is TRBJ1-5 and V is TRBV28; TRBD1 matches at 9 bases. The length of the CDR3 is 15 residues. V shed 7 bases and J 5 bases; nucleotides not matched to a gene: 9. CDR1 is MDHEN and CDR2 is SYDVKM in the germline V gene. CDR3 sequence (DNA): TGTGCCAGCACCACCACCGGGACAGGGTATCAGCCCCAGCATTTT. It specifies CASTTTGTGYQPQHF.

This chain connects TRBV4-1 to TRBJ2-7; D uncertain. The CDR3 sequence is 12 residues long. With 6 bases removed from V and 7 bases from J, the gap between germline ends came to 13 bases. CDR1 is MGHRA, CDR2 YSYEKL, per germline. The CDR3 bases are TGCGCCAGCAGTCGACACCTTGGTGAGCAGTACTTC. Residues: CASSRHLGEQYF.